The present TCR beta chain was sequenced within a study of blood T cell repertoires in COVID-19. Study information: PBMCs, B-cell-depleted T cells, or T cells were the source of the cDNA or gDNA that made up the material.

This CDR3 region has 21 residues. J lost 1 base, V lost 1 base, and 12 bases had no gene match. Germline assignment: CDR1 LNHDA and CDR2 SQIVND (reference sequence). Original methodology: Scientists estimated how many nucleated cells there were by amplifying reference gene primers. Some clones are missing from TCRdb's copy, which holds only in-frame ones; the method was immunoSEQ multiplex PCR. V and J calls and clone size come straight from that table; D and trimming were deduced from the DNA. This table has around 200,000 clones, 85% to 90% appearing once. J is TRBJ2-3 and V is TRBV19, with TRBD2 identical over 15 bases. The sample taken for sequencing was peripheral blood. This TCR came from a man aged 60 to 69 who had recovered from COVID-19. The CDR3 loop reads CASSIARTSGRASRGTDTQYF. In DNA, the CDR3 is TGTGCCAGTAGTATAGCCCGGACTAGCGGGAGGGCCTCAAGAGGCACAGATACGCAGTATTTT.